Shown below are 5 T cell receptor beta chains from a single sample sequenced in a study of human T cells and chemical hapten exposure. Time point specified: patch test 2, 6 weeks after DPC sensitization. The treatment denotes: therapeutic diphenylcyclopropenone sensitization with weekly scalp DPC. In TCRdb, the RACE reads were re-called with MiXCR into one record per CDR3 protein. The repertoire has around 130,000 distinct CDR3 sequences, approximately 12% of them found once; the top ten carry about 1.3%. The sequences come from whole blood, collected in connection with sensitization to the hapten diphenylcyclopropenone (DPC). These receptors were obtained from a woman in her fifties or sixties with alopecia areata. Some clones in this sample may be carry-over from other donors' samples.

This clonotype was found many times. V usage is TRBV7-6 and J usage is TRBJ1-1; D call uncertain. The ends were cut back, 5 bases at V and 3 bases at J, with 7 bases in the middle. The CDR3 loop spans 12 amino acids. Germline V lookup: CDR1 SGHVS, CDR2 FNYEAQ. CDR3: CASSLPDTEAFF. In DNA form, the CDR3 reads TGTGCCAGCAGCCTCCCAGACACTGAAGCTTTCTTT.

This clonotype was detected only a few times. The CDR3 nucleotides read TGTGCCAGCAGTGAGGTGGGCCCCAGCGATACGCAGTATTTT. It translates to CASSEVGPSDTQYF. The V gene is TRBV6-1, the J gene TRBJ2-3; D unclear. The V end was cut by 3 bases, the J end by 6 bases, with 13 bases between. Per the germline V gene, CDR1 is MNHNS and CDR2 is SASEGT. This CDR3 is built from 14 residues.

This chain connects TRBV3-1 to TRBJ2-6; D is unresolved. Trimming took off 6 bases at V and 1 base at J, with 7 bases between the two ends. Germline V gene sequence: CDR1 LGHDT, CDR2 YNNKEL (reference sequence). The CDR3 sequence is 14 residues long. The CDR3 DNA reads TGTGCCAGCAGTGCCCAGTCTGGGGCCAACGTCCTGACTTTC. Protein: CASSAQSGANVLTF.

This chain links TRBV6-2 or TRBV6-3 with TRBJ2-6; D possibly corresponds to TRBD2 (6 bases). Trimming stripped 6 bases from V and 9 bases from J, with 21 bases between. The CDR3 sequence is 16 residues long. Germline CDR1 MNHEY, CDR2 SVGEGT. In DNA, the CDR3 is TGTGCCAGCAGCCCCACTACGAGCGGGCTCTACAACGTCCTGACTTTC. As protein: CASSPTTSGLYNVLTF.

In its sample, this clonotype was seen many times. This chain links TRBV4-1 with TRBJ1-1, with D possibly being TRBD1 (5 bases). CDR1 is MGHRA and CDR2 is YSYEKL in the germline V gene. With 0 bases removed from V and 4 bases from J, the gap between germline ends came to 9 bases. This CDR3 spans 14 amino acids. DNA for the CDR3: TGCGCCAGCAGCCAAGATATGAGGGGCACTGAAGCTTTCTTT. Translation: CASSQDMRGTEAFF.